This is a list of T cell receptor beta chains from one sample in a study of blood T cell repertoires in COVID-19. Produced via immunoSEQ multiplex PCR; TCRdb's table is partial and in-frame only. The sample yields about 82,000 clones, approximately 80% seen once. Sequenced material: peripheral blood. The receptors originated from a woman in her thirties or forties with active or convalescent COVID-19. The CDR3 runs from the conserved cysteine through the conserved F or W. A D gene is named only where the DNA matches it firmly. Size tells how often a clone was seen (once, few, many) or the class of an expanded clone, and some rows leave it out.

>TRBJ2-5|.|TRBV11-1|TRBD1
TGTGCCAGCAGCCGAATCGACAGGGCAGAGACCCAGTACTTC
CASSRIDRAETQYF
>TRBJ2-2|.|TRBV11-3|.
TGTGCCAGCAACCAAGCGATCGGGGAGCTGTTTTTT
CASNQAIGELFF
>TRBJ1-1|.|TRBV7-8|TRBD1
TGTGCCAGCAGCTTACCGGGACAGAATGAAGCTTTCTTT
CASSLPGQNEAFF
>TRBJ2-5|.|TRBV11-2|.
TGTGCCAGCAGCTACCGACTAGTCCAAGAGACCCAGTACTTC
CASSYRLVQETQYF
>TRBJ1-5|.|TRBV28|TRBD1
TGTGCCAGCAGAGACAGGGGCAATCAGCCCCAGCATTTT
CASRDRGNQPQHF
>TRBJ2-1|.|TRBV4-3|.
TGCGCCAGCAGCCAAGACCAAGGGGCTTTGGGGGGCAATGAGCAGTTCTTC
CASSQDQGALGGNEQFF
>TRBJ2-2|.|TRBV7-9|.
TGTGCCAGCAGCGCGGAGGTCGGGGAGCTGTTTTTT
CASSAEVGELFF
>TRBJ2-1|.|TRBV19|TRBD1
TGTGCCAGTAGTATGGGTACCGGAGGTGGGGACAGGGGATCTCTAGGGGAGCAGTTCTTC
CASSMGTGGGDRGSLGEQFF
>TRBJ1-1|.|TRBV18|.
TGTGCCAGCTCACTAGGCCGAGGGACTGAAGCTTTCTTT
CASSLGRGTEAFF
>TRBJ1-2|once|TRBV5-8|.
TGTGCCAGCAGCCCGCAGGGGCTAGCACATGGCTACACCTTC
CASSPQGLAHGYTF
>TRBJ1-5|once|TRBV7-2|TRBD1
TGTGCCAGCAGCCGGACAGGGGTCGAACAGCCCCAGCATTTT
CASSRTGVEQPQHF
>TRBJ2-5|.|TRBV24-1|.
TGTGCCACCAGTCCAGCGCACCAAGAGACCCAGTACTTC
CATSPAHQETQYF
>TRBJ1-2|.|TRBV18|.
TGTGCCAGCCAATGGGCTTCTGATGACCGCTATGGCTACACCTTC
CASQWASDDRYGYTF
>TRBJ2-5|few|TRBV5-1|TRBD1
TGCGCCAGCAGCGAGGACAGGGGGTACCAAGAGACCCAGTACTTC
CASSEDRGYQETQYF
>TRBJ2-7|many|TRBV2|.
TGTGCCAGCAGTGGGGTTGAGAAGGCGACTGGGTTTAACGAGCAGTACTTC
CASSGVEKATGFNEQYF
>TRBJ1-6|.|TRBV28|.
TGTGCCACCTCGACAGGCGGGTATAATTCACCCCTCCACTTT
CATSTGGYNSPLHF
>TRBJ1-4|.|TRBV19|.
TGTGCCAGTAGTCCCACAGACAATGAAAAACTGTTTTTT
CASSPTDNEKLFF
>TRBJ2-2|.|TRBV7-3|.
TGTGCCAGCAGCTTAGGGCAGAACACCGGGGAGCTGTTTTTT
CASSLGQNTGELFF
>TRBJ2-3|.|TRBV2|.
TGTGCCAGCACCTCACTAGGGATAGATACGCAGTATTTT
CASTSLGIDTQYF
>TRBJ1-1|.|TRBV28|.
TGTGCCAGCAGTTCGAGGACTGAAGCTTTCTTT
CASSSRTEAFF